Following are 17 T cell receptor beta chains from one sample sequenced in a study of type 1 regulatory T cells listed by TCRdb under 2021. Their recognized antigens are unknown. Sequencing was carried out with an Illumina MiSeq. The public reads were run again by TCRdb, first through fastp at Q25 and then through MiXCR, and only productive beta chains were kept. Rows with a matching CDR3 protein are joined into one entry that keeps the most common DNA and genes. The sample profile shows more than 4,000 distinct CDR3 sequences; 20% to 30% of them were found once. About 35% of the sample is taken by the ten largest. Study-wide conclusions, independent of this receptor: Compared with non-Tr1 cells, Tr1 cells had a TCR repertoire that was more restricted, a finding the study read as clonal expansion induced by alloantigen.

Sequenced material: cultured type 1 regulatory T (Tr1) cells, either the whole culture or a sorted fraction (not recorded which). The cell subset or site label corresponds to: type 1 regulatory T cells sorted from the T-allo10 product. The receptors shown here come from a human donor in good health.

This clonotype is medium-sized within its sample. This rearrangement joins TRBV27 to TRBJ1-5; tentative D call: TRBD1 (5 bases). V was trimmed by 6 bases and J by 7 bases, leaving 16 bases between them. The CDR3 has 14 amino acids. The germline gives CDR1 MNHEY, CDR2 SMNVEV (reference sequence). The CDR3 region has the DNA TGTGCCAGCAGCCCGGGACTAGGCGGACAGCCCCAGCATTTT. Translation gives CASSPGLGGQPQHF.

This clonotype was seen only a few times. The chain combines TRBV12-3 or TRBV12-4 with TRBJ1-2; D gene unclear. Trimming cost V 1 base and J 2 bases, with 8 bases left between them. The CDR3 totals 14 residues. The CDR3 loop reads CASSLGVLNYGYTF. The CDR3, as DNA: TGTGCCAGCAGTTTAGGCGTCCTAAACTATGGCTACACCTTC.

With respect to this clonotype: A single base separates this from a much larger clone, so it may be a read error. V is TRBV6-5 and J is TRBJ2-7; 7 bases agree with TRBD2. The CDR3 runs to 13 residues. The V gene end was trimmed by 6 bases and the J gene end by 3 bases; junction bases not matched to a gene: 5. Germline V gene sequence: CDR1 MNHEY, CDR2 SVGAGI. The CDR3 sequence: CASSPPGGYEQYF. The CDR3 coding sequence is TGTGCCAGCAGCCCCCCGGGGGGCTACGAGCAGTACTTC.

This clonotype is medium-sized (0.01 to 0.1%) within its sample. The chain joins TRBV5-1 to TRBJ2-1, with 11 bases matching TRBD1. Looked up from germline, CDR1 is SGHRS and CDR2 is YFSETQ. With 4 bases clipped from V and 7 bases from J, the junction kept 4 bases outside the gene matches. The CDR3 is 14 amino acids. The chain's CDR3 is CASSMGQGVNEQFF. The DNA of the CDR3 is TGCGCCAGCAGCATGGGACAGGGGGTAAATGAGCAGTTCTTC.

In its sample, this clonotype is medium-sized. CDR3 sequence reads: CASSMQLANTEAFF. DNA for the CDR3: TGTGCCAGTAGTATGCAGTTGGCGAACACTGAAGCTTTCTTT. This chain connects TRBV19 to TRBJ1-1; D is unresolved. This CDR3 has 14 amino acids. Trimming shortened V by 3 bases and J by 1 base, and 9 bases separated the two germline ends. The V gene's germline CDR1 is LNHDA and CDR2 SQIVND (reference sequence).

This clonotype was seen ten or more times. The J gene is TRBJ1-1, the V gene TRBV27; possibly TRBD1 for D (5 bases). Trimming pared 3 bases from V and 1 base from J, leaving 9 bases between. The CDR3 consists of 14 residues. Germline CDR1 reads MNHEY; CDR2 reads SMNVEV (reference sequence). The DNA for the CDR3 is TGTGCCAGCAGTTTCAGGGTGGGGAACACTGAAGCTTTCTTT. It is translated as CASSFRVGNTEAFF.

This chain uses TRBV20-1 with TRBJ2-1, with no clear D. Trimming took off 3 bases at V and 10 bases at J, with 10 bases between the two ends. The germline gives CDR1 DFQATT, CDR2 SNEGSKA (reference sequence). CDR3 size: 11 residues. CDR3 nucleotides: TGCAGTGCTAGCTATCTAGGGGAGCAGTTCTTC. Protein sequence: CSASYLGEQFF.

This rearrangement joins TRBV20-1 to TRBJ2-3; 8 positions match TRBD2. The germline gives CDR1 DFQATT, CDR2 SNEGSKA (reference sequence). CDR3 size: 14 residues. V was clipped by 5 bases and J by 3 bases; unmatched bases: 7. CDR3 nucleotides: TGCAGTGCTCCCGGGGGGGGGGCGACAGATACGCAGTATTTT. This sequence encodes CSAPGGGATDTQYF.

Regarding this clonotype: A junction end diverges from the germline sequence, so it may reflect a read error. This chain's CDR3 is CASSQVYGNANTGELFF. CDR3 coding DNA: TGTGCCAGCAGCCAAGTTTACGGGAACGCGAATACCGGGGAGCTGTTTTTT. The chain uses TRBV4-2 and TRBJ2-2; tentative D call: TRBD2 (5 bases). In germline, CDR1 is LGHNA, CDR2 YNFKEQ. This CDR3 is built from 17 residues.

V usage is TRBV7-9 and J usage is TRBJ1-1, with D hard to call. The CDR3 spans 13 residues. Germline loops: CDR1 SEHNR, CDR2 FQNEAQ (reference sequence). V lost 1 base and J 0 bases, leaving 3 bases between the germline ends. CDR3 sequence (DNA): TGTGCCAGCAGCTTAGTCGTGAACACTGAAGCTTTCTTT. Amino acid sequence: CASSLVVNTEAFF.

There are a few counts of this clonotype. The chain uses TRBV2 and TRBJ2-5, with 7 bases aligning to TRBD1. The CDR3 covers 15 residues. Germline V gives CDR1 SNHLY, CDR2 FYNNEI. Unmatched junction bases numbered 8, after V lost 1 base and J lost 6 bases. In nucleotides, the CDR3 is TGTGCCAGCAGTGAAGTGACAGGGAGTGTGCAGACCCAGTACTTC. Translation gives CASSEVTGSVQTQYF.

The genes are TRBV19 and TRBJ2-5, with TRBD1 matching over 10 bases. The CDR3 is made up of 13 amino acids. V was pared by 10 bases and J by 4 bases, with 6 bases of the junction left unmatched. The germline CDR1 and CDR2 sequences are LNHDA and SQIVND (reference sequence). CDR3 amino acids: CATQDRGRETQYF. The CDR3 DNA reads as TGTGCCACCCAAGACAGGGGGCGAGAGACCCAGTACTTC.

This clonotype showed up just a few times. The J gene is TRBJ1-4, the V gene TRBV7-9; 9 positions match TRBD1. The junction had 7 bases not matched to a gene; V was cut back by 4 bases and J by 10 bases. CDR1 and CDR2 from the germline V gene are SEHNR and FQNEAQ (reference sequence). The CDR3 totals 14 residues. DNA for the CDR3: TGTGCCAGCAGCTGGGACAGGGATTTCCGAAAACTGTTTTTT. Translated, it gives CASSWDRDFRKLFF. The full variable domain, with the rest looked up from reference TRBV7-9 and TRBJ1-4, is DTGVSQNPRHKITKRGQNVTFRCDPISEHNRLYWYRQTLGQGPEFLTYFQNEAQLEKSRLLSDRFSAERPKGSFSTLEIQRTEQGDSAMYLCASSWDRDFRKLFFGSGTQLSVL.

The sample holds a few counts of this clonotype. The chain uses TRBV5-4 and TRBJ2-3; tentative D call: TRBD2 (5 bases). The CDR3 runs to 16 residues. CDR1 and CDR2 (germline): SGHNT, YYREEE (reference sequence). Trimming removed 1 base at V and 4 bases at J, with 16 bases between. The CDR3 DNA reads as TGTGCCAGCAGCTTGAGGACGGGATGGCCGCCAGATACGCAGTATTTT. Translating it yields CASSLRTGWPPDTQYF.

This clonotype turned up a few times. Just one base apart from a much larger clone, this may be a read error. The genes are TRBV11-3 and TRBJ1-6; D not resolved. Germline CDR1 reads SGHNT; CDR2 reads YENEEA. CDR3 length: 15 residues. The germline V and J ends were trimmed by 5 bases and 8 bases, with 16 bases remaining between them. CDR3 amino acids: CASSKPPREDSPLHF. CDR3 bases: TGTGCCAGCAGCAAACCCCCCCGGGAAGATTCACCCCTCCACTTT.

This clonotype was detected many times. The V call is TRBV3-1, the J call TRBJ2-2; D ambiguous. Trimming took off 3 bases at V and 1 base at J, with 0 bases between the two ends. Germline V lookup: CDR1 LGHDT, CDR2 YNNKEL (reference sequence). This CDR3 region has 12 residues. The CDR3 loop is CASSQNTGELFF. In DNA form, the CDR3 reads TGTGCCAGCAGCCAGAACACCGGGGAGCTGTTTTTT.

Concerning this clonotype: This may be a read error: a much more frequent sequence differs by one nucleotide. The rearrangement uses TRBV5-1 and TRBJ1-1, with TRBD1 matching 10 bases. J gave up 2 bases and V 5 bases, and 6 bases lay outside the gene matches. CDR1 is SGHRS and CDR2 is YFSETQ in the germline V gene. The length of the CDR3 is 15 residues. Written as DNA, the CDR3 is TGCGCCAGCAGTCCCGGGACAGGGGTCAACACTGAAGCTTTCTTT. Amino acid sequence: CASSPGTGVNTEAFF.